This is a list of T cell receptor beta chains from one sample in a study of blood T cell repertoires in COVID-19. The data were produced by immunoSEQ multiplex PCR, yet TCRdb's version contains in-frame clones alone and is incomplete. This sample has about 220,000 clones, with around 83% found just once. Sequencing was performed on PBMCs or T cells enriched from blood (not recorded which). These receptors were obtained from a woman aged 40 to 50 who had recovered from COVID-19. The CDR3 runs from the conserved cysteine through the conserved F or W. Fields, in order: CDR3 protein, CDR3 DNA, V gene, D gene, J gene, clone size. The D gene is left open where the match is weak. Clone size appears in some rows only: once, few, many, or a class for an expanded clone.

CASSPRVSDNYYGYTF	TGTGCCAGTAGCCCAAGGGTATCGGACAACTACTATGGCTACACCTTC	TRBV19	NA	TRBJ1-2	NA
CASSKIAAYNEQFF	TGTGCCAGCAGCAAAATAGCGGCCTACAATGAGCAGTTCTTC	TRBV27	NA	TRBJ2-1	NA
CSVDRGGENYGYTF	TGCAGCGTTGATCGGGGTGGGGAGAACTATGGCTACACCTTC	TRBV29-1	NA	TRBJ1-2	NA
CASSLGSGQAVSGYAF	TGCGCCAGCAGCTTGGGATCGGGACAGGCCGTGAGTGGCTACGCCTTC	TRBV5-1	TRBD1	TRBJ1-2	NA
CAISDREGDTQYF	TGTGCCATCAGTGACAGGGAAGGAGATACGCAGTATTTT	TRBV10-3	NA	TRBJ2-3	NA
CASSIVRSNTEAFF	TGTGCCAGTAGTATAGTTCGGTCGAACACTGAAGCTTTCTTT	TRBV19	NA	TRBJ1-1	NA
CASSSGQGGIGELFF	TGCGCCAGCAGCTCGGGACAGGGCGGGATCGGGGAGCTGTTTTTT	TRBV5-1	TRBD1	TRBJ2-2	NA
CAWAGQGTFRGYTF	TGTGCCTGGGCCGGACAGGGGACCTTCCGGGGCTACACCTTC	TRBV30	TRBD1	TRBJ1-2	NA
CSAPVTDTQYF	TGCAGTGCCCCCGTGACAGATACGCAGTATTTT	TRBV20-1	NA	TRBJ2-3	NA
CASRVGLAEDTQYF	TGTGCCAGCAGAGTAGGGCTAGCGGAGGATACGCAGTATTTT	TRBV2	TRBD2	TRBJ2-3	NA
CASSKADVYNEQFF	TGTGCCAGCAGCAAAGCGGATGTTTACAATGAGCAGTTCTTC	TRBV6-5	NA	TRBJ2-1	once
CASSFFGRRREQYF	TGTGCCAGCAGCTTTTTTGGCAGGCGACGAGAGCAGTACTTC	TRBV11-2	NA	TRBJ2-7	NA
CASSKNPAGLGTEAFF	TGTGCCAGCAGCAAAAACCCGGCAGGGCTAGGCACTGAAGCTTTCTTT	TRBV11-3	NA	TRBJ1-1	NA
CASSLELAGSDTQYF	TGCGCCAGCAGCTTGGAGCTAGCGGGGTCAGATACGCAGTATTTT	TRBV5-1	TRBD2	TRBJ2-3	NA
CASSLAGQHNYGYTF	TGTGCCAGCAGCTTGGCGGGACAGCATAACTATGGCTACACCTTC	TRBV5-4	TRBD1	TRBJ1-2	NA
CASSPGTDTQYF	TGTGCCAGCTCCCCGGGCACAGATACGCAGTATTTT	TRBV18	NA	TRBJ2-3	once
CASSLGGSAGELFF	TGTGCCAGCAGCCTAGGAGGGAGTGCCGGGGAGCTGTTTTTT	TRBV7-3	NA	TRBJ2-2	NA
CASSELRGSDTGELFF	TGTGCCAGCAGTGAACTCAGGGGGTCGGACACCGGGGAGCTGTTTTTT	TRBV6-1	TRBD1	TRBJ2-2	NA
CASSQRSRGNQPQHF	TGCGCCAGCAGTCAACGTTCACGGGGCAATCAGCCCCAGCATTTT	TRBV23-1	NA	TRBJ1-5	NA
CASSPYSGRDTGELFF	TGCGCCAGCAGCCCATATAGCGGGAGGGACACCGGGGAGCTGTTTTTT	TRBV5-1	TRBD2	TRBJ2-2	NA
CASSYRHSTDTQYF	TGTGCCAGCAGTTACAGACACAGCACAGATACGCAGTATTTT	TRBV6-5	NA	TRBJ2-3	NA
CASSGLTGSDQPQHF	TGTGCCAGCAGCGGGTTGACGGGGTCCGATCAGCCCCAGCATTTT	TRBV5-5	NA	TRBJ1-5	NA
CASSLGGAIYPQHF	TGTGCCAGCAGTTTAGGGGGGGCGATTTACCCCCAGCATTTT	TRBV28	NA	TRBJ1-5	NA
CASSQNPGQGLSLHF	TGCGCCAGCAGCCAAAATCCGGGACAGGGTCTTTCTCTCCACTTT	TRBV4-3	TRBD1	TRBJ1-6	NA
CASSLTYGTDPGYTF	TGTGCCAGCAGCTTAACGTATGGGACAGACCCTGGCTACACCTTC	TRBV7-9	TRBD1	TRBJ1-2	NA
CASSQVGGAEPQHF	TGCGCCAGCAGCCAAGTGGGGGGGGCCGAGCCCCAGCATTTT	TRBV4-3	NA	TRBJ1-5	NA